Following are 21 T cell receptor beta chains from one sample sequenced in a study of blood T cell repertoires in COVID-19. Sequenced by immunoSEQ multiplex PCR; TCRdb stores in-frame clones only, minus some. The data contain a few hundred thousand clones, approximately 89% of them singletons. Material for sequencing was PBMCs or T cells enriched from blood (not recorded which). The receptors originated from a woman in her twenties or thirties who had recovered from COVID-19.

The CDR3: CASSFAGSEGGNYGYTF. The CDR3 nucleotides are TGTGCCAGCAGTTTCGCAGGATCCGAGGGCGGAAACTATGGCTACACCTTC. The chain couples TRBV5-8 to TRBJ1-2, with D uncertain. The germline CDR1 and CDR2 sequences are SGHTS and YDEGEE. Trimming took 5 bases from V and 2 from J, leaving 22 bases between them. This CDR3 spans 17 amino acids. The full variable domain, with the rest looked up from reference TRBV5-8 and TRBJ1-2, is EAGVTQSPTHLIKTRGQQATLRCSPISGHTSVYWYQQALGLGLQFLLWYDEGEERNRGNFPPRFSGRQFPNYSSELNVNALELEDSALYLCASSFAGSEGGNYGYTFGSGTRLTVV.

The CDR3 coding sequence is TGTGCCAGCAGTTTAGTCCAGGGCCGATCACCCCTCCACTTT. Translation gives CASSLVQGRSPLHF. The J gene is TRBJ1-6, the V gene TRBV27; possible D gene TRBD1, 5 bases. This CDR3 is built from 14 residues. The V end was cut by 2 bases, the J end by 10 bases, with 12 bases between. The germline gives CDR1 MNHEY, CDR2 SMNVEV (reference sequence).

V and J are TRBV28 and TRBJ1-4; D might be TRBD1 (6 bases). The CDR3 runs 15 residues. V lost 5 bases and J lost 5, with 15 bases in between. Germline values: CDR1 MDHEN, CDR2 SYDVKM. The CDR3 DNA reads TGTGCCAGCAGTACCCTGGACAGAATCAATGAAAAACTGTTTTTT. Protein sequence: CASSTLDRINEKLFF.

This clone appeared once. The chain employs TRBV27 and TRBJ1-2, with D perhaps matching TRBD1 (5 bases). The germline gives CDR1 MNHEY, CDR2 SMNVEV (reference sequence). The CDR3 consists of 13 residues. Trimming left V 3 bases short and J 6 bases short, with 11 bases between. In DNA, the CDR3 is TGTGCCAGCAGTTTTCACCAGGGTGATGGCTACACCTTC. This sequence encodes CASSFHQGDGYTF.

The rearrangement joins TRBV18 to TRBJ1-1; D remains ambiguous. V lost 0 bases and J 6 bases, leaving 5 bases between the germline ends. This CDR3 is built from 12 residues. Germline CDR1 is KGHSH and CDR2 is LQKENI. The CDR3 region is CASSPPSAEAFF. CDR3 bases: TGTGCCAGCTCACCACCCAGCGCTGAAGCTTTCTTT.

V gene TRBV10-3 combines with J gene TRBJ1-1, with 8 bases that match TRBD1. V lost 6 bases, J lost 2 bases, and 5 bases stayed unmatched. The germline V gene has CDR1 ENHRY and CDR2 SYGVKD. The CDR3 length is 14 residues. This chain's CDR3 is CAIRKGQDNTEAFF. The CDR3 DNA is TGTGCCATCAGGAAGGGACAGGACAACACTGAAGCTTTCTTT.

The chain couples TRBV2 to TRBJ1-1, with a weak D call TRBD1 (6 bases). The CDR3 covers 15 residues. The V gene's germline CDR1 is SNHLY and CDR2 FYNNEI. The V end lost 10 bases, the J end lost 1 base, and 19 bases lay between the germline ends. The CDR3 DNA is TGTGCCACCTTAAAAACAGGGAATAGGAACACTGAAGCTTTCTTT. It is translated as CATLKTGNRNTEAFF.

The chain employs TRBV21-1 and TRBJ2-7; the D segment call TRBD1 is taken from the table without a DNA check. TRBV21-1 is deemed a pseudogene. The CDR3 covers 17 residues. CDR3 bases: TGTGCCAGCAGCGGCGGGATGGGACAGCACACGCCCTACGAGCAGTACTTC. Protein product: CASSGGMGQHTPYEQYF.

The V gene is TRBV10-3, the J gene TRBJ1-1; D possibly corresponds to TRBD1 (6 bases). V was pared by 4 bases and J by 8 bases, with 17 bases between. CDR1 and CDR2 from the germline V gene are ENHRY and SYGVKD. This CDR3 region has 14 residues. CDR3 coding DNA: TGTGCCATCAGTGGAGGGGACACTAAGCAGGAAGCTTTCTTT. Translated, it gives CAISGGDTKQEAFF.

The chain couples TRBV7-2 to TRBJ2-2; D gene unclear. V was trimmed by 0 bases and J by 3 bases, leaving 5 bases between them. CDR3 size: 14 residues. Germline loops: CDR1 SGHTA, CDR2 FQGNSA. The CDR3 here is CASSLARDTGELFF. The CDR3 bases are TGTGCCAGCAGCTTAGCGAGAGACACCGGGGAGCTGTTTTTT.

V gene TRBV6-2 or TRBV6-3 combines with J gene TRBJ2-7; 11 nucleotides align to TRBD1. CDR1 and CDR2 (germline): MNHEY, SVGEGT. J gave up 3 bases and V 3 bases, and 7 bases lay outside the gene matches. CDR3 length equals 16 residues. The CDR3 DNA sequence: TGTGCCAGCAGTTATAGGATGGGACAGGGGGACTACGAGCAGTACTTC. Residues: CASSYRMGQGDYEQYF.

The CDR3 is CASSSTEGSSYNEQFF. The CDR3 DNA reads as TGTGCCAGCAGCTCTACAGAGGGTAGTTCCTACAATGAGCAGTTCTTC. The chain couples TRBV7-9 to TRBJ2-1, with D possibly matching TRBD2 (5 bases). This CDR3 is built from 16 residues. Trimming removed 4 bases from V and 1 base from J, with 14 bases in between. The germline V gene encodes CDR1 SEHNR and CDR2 FQNEAQ (reference sequence).

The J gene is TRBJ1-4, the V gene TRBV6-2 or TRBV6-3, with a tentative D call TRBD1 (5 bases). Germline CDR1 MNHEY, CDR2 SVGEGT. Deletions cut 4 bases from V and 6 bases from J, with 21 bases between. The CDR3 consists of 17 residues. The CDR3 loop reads CASSLFYQGWLDEKLFF. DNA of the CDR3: TGTGCCAGCAGTTTGTTCTATCAGGGTTGGTTGGATGAAAAACTGTTTTTT.

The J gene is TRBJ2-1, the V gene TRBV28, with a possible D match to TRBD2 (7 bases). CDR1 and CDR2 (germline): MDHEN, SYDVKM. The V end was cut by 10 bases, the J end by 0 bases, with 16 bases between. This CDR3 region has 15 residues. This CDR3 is CATEGGGTSYNEQFF. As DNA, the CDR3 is TGTGCCACAGAAGGGGGAGGGACCTCCTACAATGAGCAGTTCTTC. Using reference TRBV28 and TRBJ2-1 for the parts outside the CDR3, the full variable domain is DVKVTQSSRYLVKRTGEKVFLECVQDMDHENMFWYRQDPGLGLRLIYFSYDVKMKEKGDIPEGYSVSREKKERFSLILESASTNQTSMYLCATEGGGTSYNEQFFGPGTRLTVL.

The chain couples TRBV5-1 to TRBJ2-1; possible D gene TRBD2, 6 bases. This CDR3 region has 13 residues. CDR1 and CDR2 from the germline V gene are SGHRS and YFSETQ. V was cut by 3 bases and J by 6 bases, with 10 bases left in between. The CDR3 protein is CASSSLAINEQFF. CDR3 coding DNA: TGCGCCAGCAGCTCCCTAGCGATCAATGAGCAGTTCTTC.

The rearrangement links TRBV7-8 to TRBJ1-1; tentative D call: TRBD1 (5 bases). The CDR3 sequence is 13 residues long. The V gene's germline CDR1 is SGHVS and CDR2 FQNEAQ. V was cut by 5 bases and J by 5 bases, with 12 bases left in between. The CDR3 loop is CASSLDYRTEAFF. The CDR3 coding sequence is TGTGCCAGCAGCCTGGACTACAGGACTGAAGCTTTCTTT.

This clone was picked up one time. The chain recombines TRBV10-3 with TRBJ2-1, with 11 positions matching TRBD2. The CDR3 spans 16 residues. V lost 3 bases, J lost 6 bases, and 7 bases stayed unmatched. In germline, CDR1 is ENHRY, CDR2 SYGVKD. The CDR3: CAISDPGTSGLNEQFF. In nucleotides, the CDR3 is TGTGCCATCAGTGACCCCGGGACTAGCGGCCTCAATGAGCAGTTCTTC.

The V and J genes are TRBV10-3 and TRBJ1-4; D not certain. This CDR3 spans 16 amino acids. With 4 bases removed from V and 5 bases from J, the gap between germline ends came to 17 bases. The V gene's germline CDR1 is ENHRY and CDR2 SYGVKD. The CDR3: CAISGASGGPNEKLFF. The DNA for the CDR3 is TGTGCCATCAGTGGGGCCTCAGGAGGACCGAATGAAAAACTGTTTTTT.

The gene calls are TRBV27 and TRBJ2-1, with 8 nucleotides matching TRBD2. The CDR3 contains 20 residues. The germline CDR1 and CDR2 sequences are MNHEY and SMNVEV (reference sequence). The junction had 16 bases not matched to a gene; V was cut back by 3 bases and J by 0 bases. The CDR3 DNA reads TGTGCCAGCAGTTTTAGCGGGAAGACTTTAGCGGCTAACTCCTACAATGAGCAGTTCTTC. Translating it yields CASSFSGKTLAANSYNEQFF.

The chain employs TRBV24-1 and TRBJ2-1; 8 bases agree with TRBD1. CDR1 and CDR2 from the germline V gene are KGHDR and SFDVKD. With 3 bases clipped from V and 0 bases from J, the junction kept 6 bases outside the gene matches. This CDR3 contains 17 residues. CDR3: CATSDRRQGRSYNEQFF. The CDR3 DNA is TGTGCCACCAGTGATCGGAGACAGGGGCGCTCCTACAATGAGCAGTTCTTC.

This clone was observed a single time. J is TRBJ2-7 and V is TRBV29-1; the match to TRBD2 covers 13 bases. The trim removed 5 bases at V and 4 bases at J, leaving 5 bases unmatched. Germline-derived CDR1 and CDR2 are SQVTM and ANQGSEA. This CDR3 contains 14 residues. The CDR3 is CSVWTSGSAYEQYF. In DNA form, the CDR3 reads TGCAGCGTTTGGACTAGCGGGAGTGCTTACGAGCAGTACTTC.